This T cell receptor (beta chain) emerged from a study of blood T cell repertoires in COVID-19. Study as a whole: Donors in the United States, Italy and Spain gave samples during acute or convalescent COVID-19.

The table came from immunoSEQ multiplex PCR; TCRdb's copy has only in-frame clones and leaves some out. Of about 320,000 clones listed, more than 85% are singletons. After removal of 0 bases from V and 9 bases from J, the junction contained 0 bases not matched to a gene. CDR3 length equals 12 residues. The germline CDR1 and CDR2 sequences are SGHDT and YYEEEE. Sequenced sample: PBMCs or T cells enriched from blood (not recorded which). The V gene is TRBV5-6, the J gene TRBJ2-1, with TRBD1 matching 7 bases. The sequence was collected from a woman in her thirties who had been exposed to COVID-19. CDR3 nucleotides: TGTGCCAGCAGCTTGGAGGGGGCTGAGCAGTTCTTC. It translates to CASSLEGAEQFF.